Listed here are 25 T cell receptor beta chains from one sample, sequenced in a study of cytomegalovirus exposure and HLA in healthy donors. The PCR was carried out with 60 Vbeta primers and 13 Jbeta primers. TCRdb's table, derived via immunoSEQ multiplex PCR, lists solely in-frame clones and lacks some. The sample shows roughly 54,000 clones, and over 9% sits with its ten largest clones. Specimen: PBMCs. These receptors were taken from a woman in her twenties or thirties in good health and CMV-seropositive.

V and J are TRBV6-1 and TRBJ1-1; 11 nucleotides line up with TRBD1. The junction had 10 bases not matched to a gene; V was cut back by 8 bases and J by 5 bases. In germline, CDR1 is MNHNS, CDR2 SASEGT. The CDR3 length is 15 residues. CDR3 coding DNA: TGTGCCAGCCTAAGAGGGGGGACAGGGGGTACTGAAGCTTTCTTT. It specifies CASLRGGTGGTEAFF.

The chain combines TRBV10-3 with TRBJ2-7; perhaps TRBD2 as D (5 bases). Germline-derived CDR1 and CDR2 are ENHRY and SYGVKD. The CDR3 totals 14 residues. V was pared by 6 bases and J by 1 base, with 13 bases between. CDR3 bases: TGTGCCATCAGACCCGGAACTAGTTCCTACGAGCAGTACTTC. Encoded protein: CAIRPGTSSYEQYF.

The CDR3 loop is CASSYGQGAFF. The DNA for the CDR3 is TGTGCCAGCAGCTACGGACAGGGGGCTTTCTTT. The chain couples TRBV11-2 to TRBJ1-1; 9 bases map to TRBD1. The CDR3 consists of 11 residues. CDR1 and CDR2 from the germline V gene are SGHAT and FQNNGV. V shed 4 bases, J shed 11 bases, and the junction held 2 bases outside the gene matches.

The rearrangement joins TRBV9 to TRBJ2-1; 11 nucleotides agree with TRBD2. V dropped 3 bases and J dropped 5; count of bases not matched to a gene: 1. The CDR3 is 14 amino acids. Germline loops: CDR1 SGDLS, CDR2 YYNGEE. In nucleotides, the CDR3 is TGTGCCAGCAGCGATAGCGGGAGGGACAATGAGCAGTTCTTC. Translation: CASSDSGRDNEQFF.

This chain connects TRBV29-1 to TRBJ2-7; 8 bases are a match to TRBD1. Germline V CDR1 and CDR2: SQVTM, ANQGSEA. The CDR3 runs 12 residues. The V gene end was trimmed by 5 bases and the J gene end by 2 bases; junction bases not matched to a gene: 2. CDR3 in DNA: TGCAGCGTTCAGGGACAGGCCTACGAGCAGTACTTC. It encodes CSVQGQAYEQYF.

V usage is TRBV29-1 and J usage is TRBJ1-2, with D possibly matching TRBD1 (5 bases). The CDR3 is 11 residues long. Trimming took 6 bases from V and 0 from J, leaving 5 bases between them. Germline V gives CDR1 SQVTM, CDR2 ANQGSEA. The CDR3 spells CSVTANYGYTF. The CDR3 coding sequence is TGCAGCGTGACAGCTAACTATGGCTACACCTTC.

As to this clone: This sample includes further DNA sequences coding for the same CDR3. The chain joins TRBV7-2 to TRBJ1-4; no definite D call. CDR1 and CDR2 from the germline V gene are SGHTA and FQGNSA. The CDR3 runs to 14 residues. With 1 base removed from V and 4 bases from J, the gap between germline ends came to 7 bases. The CDR3 protein is CASSLGRGNEKLFF. CDR3 in DNA: TGTGCCAGCAGCTTAGGGCGGGGTAATGAAAAACTGTTTTTT. The full variable domain, in which reference TRBV7-2 and TRBJ1-4 provide the parts outside the CDR3, is GAGVSQSPSNKVTEKGKDVELRCDPISGHTALYWYRQSLGQGLEFLIYFQGNSAPDKSGLPSDRFSAERTGGSVSTLTIQRTQQEDSAVYLCASSLGRGNEKLFFGSGTQLSVL.

The chain couples TRBV4-1 to TRBJ2-4, with 8 bases that match TRBD2. The trim removed 1 base at V and 0 bases at J, leaving 5 bases unmatched. This CDR3 has 17 residues. Germline CDR1 is MGHRA and CDR2 is YSYEKL. CDR3 sequence (DNA): TGCGCCAGCAGCCAAGTTGTGACTAGCGTAGCCAAAAACATTCAGTACTTC. It specifies CASSQVVTSVAKNIQYF.

V usage is TRBV6-1 and J usage is TRBJ1-2; 7 nucleotides align to TRBD1. Germline V gene sequence: CDR1 MNHNS, CDR2 SASEGT. The CDR3 runs to 14 residues. V gave up 5 bases and J gave up 4 bases; unmatched junction bases: 7. The CDR3 spells CASSSWTGGYGYTF. The CDR3 nucleotides read TGTGCCAGCAGTTCGTGGACAGGAGGCTATGGCTACACCTTC.

This chain uses TRBV29-1 with TRBJ2-1; a weak D match, TRBD1 (6 bases). The germline CDR1 and CDR2 sequences are SQVTM and ANQGSEA. V was pared by 4 bases and J by 2 bases, with 18 bases between. There are 16 residues in the CDR3. This CDR3 reads CSVGGPGQGTYNEQFF. As DNA, the CDR3 is TGCAGCGTTGGAGGTCCTGGTCAGGGGACCTACAATGAGCAGTTCTTC.

The chain carries TRBV7-6 and TRBJ2-7; D is undetermined. This CDR3 is 13 amino acids long. With 5 bases removed from V and 2 bases from J, the gap between germline ends came to 10 bases. The V gene's germline CDR1 is SGHVS and CDR2 FNYEAQ. This chain's CDR3 is CASSRSSAYEQYF. Written as DNA, the CDR3 is TGTGCCAGCAGCAGATCGAGCGCCTACGAGCAGTACTTC. Filled out from reference TRBV7-6 and TRBJ2-7, the complete variable domain reads GAGVSQSPRYKVTKRGQDVALRCDPISGHVSLYWYRQALGQGPEFLTYFNYEAQQDKSGLPNDRFSAERPEGSISTLTIQRTEQRDSAMYRCASSRSSAYEQYFGPGTRLTVT.

The J gene is TRBJ1-6, the V gene TRBV6-6, with D unresolved. V was clipped by 8 bases and J by 4 bases, with 9 bases between them. The germline gives CDR1 MNHNY, CDR2 SVGAGI (reference sequence). The length of the CDR3 is 13 residues. CDR3 coding DNA: TGTGCCAGCGGGCCGCAGTATAATTCACCCCTCCACTTT. Its protein product is CASGPQYNSPLHF.

The rearrangement joins TRBV10-3 to TRBJ1-1; the match to TRBD1 covers 10 bases. With V trimmed by 3 bases and J by 3 bases, 7 bases remained unmatched. CDR1 ENHRY and CDR2 SYGVKD come from the germline V gene. This CDR3 has 16 residues. The CDR3 DNA is TGTGCCATCAGTGAAGGAGACAGGGGGCGGGACACTGAAGCTTTCTTT. As protein: CAISEGDRGRDTEAFF.

This sequence joins TRBV29-1 and TRBJ2-5, with 7 bases that match TRBD1. The J call is doubtful: the DNA matches TRBJ2-7 better. This CDR3 is 12 amino acids long. Germline CDR1 and CDR2: SQVTM and ANQGSEA. CDR3 sequence: CSVGDSSYEQYF. In DNA, the CDR3 is TGCAGCGTTGGGGACAGTTCCTACGAGCAGTACTTC.

This chain uses TRBV12-5 with TRBJ2-1; TRBD2 matches 8 bases. The CDR3 is made up of 17 amino acids. With 7 bases clipped from V and 4 bases from J, the junction kept 15 bases outside the gene matches. The germline V gene encodes CDR1 LGHNT and CDR2 FRNRAP. The CDR3 protein is CASVFEAGVGSYNEQFF. The CDR3 nucleotides read TGTGCTAGTGTCTTTGAAGCGGGAGTGGGGTCGTACAATGAGCAGTTCTTC. The variable domain in full, completed from reference TRBV12-5 and TRBJ2-1, reads DARVTQTPRHKVTEMGQEVTMRCQPILGHNTVFWYRQTMMQGLELLAYFRNRAPLDDSGMPKDRFSAEMPDATLATLKIQPSEPRDSAVYFCASVFEAGVGSYNEQFFGPGTRLTVL.

The CDR3 loop reads CASRSSRLNLSSNQPQHF. CDR3 coding DNA: TGTGCCAGCCGCAGTTCCCGACTCAACCTAAGTAGTAATCAGCCCCAGCATTTT. The V gene is TRBV2, the J gene TRBJ1-5, with D unresolved. CDR1 and CDR2 (germline): SNHLY, FYNNEI. CDR3 length equals 18 residues. The ends were cut back, 8 bases at V and 4 bases at J, with 27 bases in the middle.

The rearrangement uses TRBV7-6 and TRBJ2-7, with TRBD1 as a possible D gene (6 bases). There are 13 residues in the CDR3. Germline CDR1 reads SGHVS; CDR2 reads FNYEAQ. Trimming removed 4 bases at V and 4 bases at J, with 11 bases between. This chain's CDR3 is CASSSAQGYEQYF. The CDR3 DNA is TGTGCCAGCAGCTCGGCTCAGGGGTACGAGCAGTACTTC. Combining the CDR3 with reference TRBV7-6 and TRBJ2-7 gives the whole variable domain GAGVSQSPRYKVTKRGQDVALRCDPISGHVSLYWYRQALGQGPEFLTYFNYEAQQDKSGLPNDRFSAERPEGSISTLTIQRTEQRDSAMYRCASSSAQGYEQYFGPGTRLTVT.

V and J are TRBV7-6 and TRBJ2-7; 10 nucleotides line up with TRBD1. The CDR3 has 15 residues. Germline trimming cut 4 bases from V and 3 bases from J; bases unmatched to any gene: 6. CDR1 SGHVS and CDR2 FNYEAQ come from the germline V gene. The CDR3 bases are TGTGCCAGCAGCTCCGGGACAGGGGCGTACTACGAGCAGTACTTC. It specifies CASSSGTGAYYEQYF.

The chain has TRBV6-5 and TRBJ1-6; D not resolved. The CDR3 consists of 12 residues. V was cut by 6 bases and J by 8 bases, with 8 bases left in between. Germline lookup yields CDR1 MNHEY and CDR2 SVGAGI. The CDR3 coding sequence is TGTGCCAGCAGCAAACGGGATTCACCCCTCCACTTT. Protein: CASSKRDSPLHF.

The chain combines TRBV15 with TRBJ1-1; the match to TRBD1 covers 7 bases. V dropped 4 bases and J dropped 6; count of bases not matched to a gene: 11. The germline V gene encodes CDR1 LNHNV and CDR2 YYDKDF (reference sequence). The CDR3 totals 15 residues. The CDR3 nucleotides are TGTGCCACCAGCACCACGGACAGGAGCGTATCTGAAGCTTTCTTT. Translated: CATSTTDRSVSEAFF.

V is TRBV7-6 and J is TRBJ2-7, with D maybe TRBD1 (6 bases). Germline loops: CDR1 SGHVS, CDR2 FNYEAQ. V gave up 1 base and J gave up 2 bases, with 12 bases separating them. The CDR3 contains 15 residues. DNA for the CDR3: TGTGCCAGCAGCTTAGAGGCACAGGGCGCCTACGAGCAGTACTTC. It encodes CASSLEAQGAYEQYF.

The chain combines TRBV25-1 with TRBJ2-5; 14 positions match TRBD2. The CDR3 is 17 amino acids. CDR1 MGHDK and CDR2 SYGVNS come from the germline V gene. With 3 bases clipped from V and 2 bases from J, the junction kept 5 bases outside the gene matches. The CDR3 region has the DNA TGTGCCAGCAGTGACCGACTAGCGGGAGGGTTTCAAGAGACCCAGTACTTC. Translating it yields CASSDRLAGGFQETQYF.

This chain uses TRBV6-5 with TRBJ2-7; maybe TRBD1 (5 bases). V dropped 2 bases and J dropped 5 bases, with 10 bases sitting between them. CDR1 is MNHEY, CDR2 SVGAGI, per germline. The CDR3 runs 13 residues. For the CDR3, the DNA is TGTGCCAGCAGTTACAGGGGCCGGCACGAGCAGTACTTC. Translating gives CASSYRGRHEQYF.

The chain carries TRBV25-1 and TRBJ2-3; 7 nucleotides agree with TRBD1. Trimming removed 4 bases from V and 0 bases from J; junction bases left unmatched: 7. Germline V lookup: CDR1 MGHDK, CDR2 SYGVNS. There are 16 residues in the CDR3. The CDR3 DNA reads as TGTGCCAGCAGTGCCCCCGGGACAGATAGCACAGATACGCAGTATTTT. It is translated as CASSAPGTDSTDTQYF.

DNA for the CDR3: TGTGCCATCAGTGAGTCAGGGGGTAGTAAAAAACTGTTTTTT. It codes for CAISESGGSKKLFF. This chain joins TRBV10-3 and TRBJ1-4; a weak D match, TRBD1 (6 bases). This CDR3 is built from 14 residues. V was cut by 0 bases and J by 9 bases, with 11 bases left in between. The germline V gene has CDR1 ENHRY and CDR2 SYGVKD.